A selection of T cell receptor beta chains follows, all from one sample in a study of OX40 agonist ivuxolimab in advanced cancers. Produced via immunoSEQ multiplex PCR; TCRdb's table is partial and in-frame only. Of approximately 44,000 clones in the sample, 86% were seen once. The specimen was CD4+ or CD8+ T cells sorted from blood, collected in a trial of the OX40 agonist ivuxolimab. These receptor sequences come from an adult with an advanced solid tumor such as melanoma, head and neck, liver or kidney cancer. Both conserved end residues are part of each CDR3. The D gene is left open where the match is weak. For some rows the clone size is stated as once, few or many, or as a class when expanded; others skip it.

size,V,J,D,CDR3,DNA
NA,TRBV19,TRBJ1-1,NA,CASSIDGTENTEAFF,TGTGCCAGTAGTATAGATGGGACCGAGAACACTGAAGCTTTCTTT
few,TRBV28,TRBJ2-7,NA,CASRQVRPPPYEQYF,TGTGCCAGCCGGCAGGTCCGGCCTCCACCGTACGAGCAGTACTTC
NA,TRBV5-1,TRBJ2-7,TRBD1,CASSSGTGLFEQYF,TGCGCCAGCAGCTCCGGGACAGGGTTGTTCGAGCAGTACTTC
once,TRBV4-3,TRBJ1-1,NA,CASSQGGVAGEFLTEAFF,TGCGCCAGCAGCCAAGGGGGAGTAGCAGGGGAGTTCCTCACTGAAGCTTTCTTT
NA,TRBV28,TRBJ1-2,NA,CASSSGGGYTF,TGTGCCAGCAGTTCCGGGGGCGGCTACACCTTC
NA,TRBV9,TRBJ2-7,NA,CASSASGVGSYEQYF,TGTGCCAGCAGCGCCTCAGGGGTCGGTTCCTACGAGCAGTACTTC
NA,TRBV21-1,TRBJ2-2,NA,CASSKWTAMDTGELFF,TGTGCCAGCAGCAAATGGACTGCAATGGACACCGGGGAGCTGTTTTTT
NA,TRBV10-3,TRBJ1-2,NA,CAIIGEVGTNYGYTF,TGTGCCATCATTGGGGAAGTCGGTACTAACTATGGCTACACCTTC
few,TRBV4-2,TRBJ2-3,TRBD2,CASSQVLGAGGITDTQYF,TGTGCCAGCAGCCAAGTGTTGGGGGCGGGGGGGATCACAGATACGCAGTATTTT
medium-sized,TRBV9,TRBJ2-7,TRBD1,CASSPRQGANIEQYF,TGTGCCAGCAGCCCTCGACAGGGGGCAAATATCGAGCAGTACTTC
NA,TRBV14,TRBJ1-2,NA,CASSQGGRPLAGYTF,TGTGCCAGCAGCCAAGGGGGCAGGCCATTGGCTGGCTACACCTTC
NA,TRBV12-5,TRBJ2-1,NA,CASGLGRASYNEQFF,TGTGCTAGTGGTTTAGGCAGGGCCTCCTACAATGAGCAGTTCTTC
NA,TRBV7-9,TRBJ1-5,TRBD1,CASSQGTESNQPQHF,TGTGCCAGCAGCCAAGGGACAGAGAGCAATCAGCCCCAGCATTTT
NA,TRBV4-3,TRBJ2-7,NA,CASSQGLSYEQYF,TGCGCCAGCAGCCAAGGACTCTCCTACGAGCAGTACTTC
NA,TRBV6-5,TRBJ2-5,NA,CASSYSSRGSRETQYF,TGTGCCAGCAGTTACTCGTCCAGGGGAAGTCGAGAGACCCAGTACTTC
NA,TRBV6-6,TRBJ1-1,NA,CASMVRNTEAFF,TGTGCCAGCATGGTGAGAAACACTGAAGCTTTCTTT
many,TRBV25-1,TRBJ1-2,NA,CASSENGRWGRDGYTF,TGTGCCAGCAGTGAAAATGGGCGGTGGGGCAGGGATGGCTACACCTTC
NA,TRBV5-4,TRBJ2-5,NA,CASSEGGPGETQYF,TGTGCCAGCAGTGAGGGGGGGCCGGGCGAGACCCAGTACTTC
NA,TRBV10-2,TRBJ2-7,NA,CASATSGAGYEQYF,TGCGCCAGCGCGACTAGTGGGGCGGGGTACGAGCAGTACTTC
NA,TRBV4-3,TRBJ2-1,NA,CASSQGGESFMRTPLYNEQFF,TGCGCCAGCAGCCAAGGCGGGGAAAGTTTTATGAGGACTCCCCTTTACAATGAGCAGTTCTTC
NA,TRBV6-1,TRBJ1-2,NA,CASSESSRAYYGYTF,TGTGCCAGCAGTGAATCCAGTAGGGCATATTATGGCTACACCTTC
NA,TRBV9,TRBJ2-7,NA,CASSVEWGSSYEQYF,TGTGCCAGCAGCGTAGAGTGGGGGTCGTCCTACGAGCAGTACTTC
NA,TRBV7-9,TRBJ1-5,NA,CASSPPGRPGVNQPQHF,TGTGCCAGCAGCCCCCCGGGCAGGCCCGGAGTCAATCAGCCCCAGCATTTT
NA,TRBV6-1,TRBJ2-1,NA,CASSVLAEQFF,TGTGCCAGCAGTGTCCTTGCTGAGCAGTTCTTC
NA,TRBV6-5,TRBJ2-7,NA,CASSYSGGGYSYEQYF,TGTGCCAGCAGTTACTCTGGTGGGGGGTATTCCTACGAGCAGTACTTC
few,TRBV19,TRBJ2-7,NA,CASSMGPWGASYEQYF,TGTGCCAGTAGTATGGGGCCCTGGGGGGCTTCCTACGAGCAGTACTTC
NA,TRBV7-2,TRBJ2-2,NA,CASSQAYTGELFF,TGTGCCAGCAGCCAGGCCTACACCGGGGAGCTGTTTTTT
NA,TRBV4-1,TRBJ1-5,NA,CASSQASRNQPQHF,TGCGCCAGCAGCCAAGCCTCACGGAATCAGCCCCAGCATTTT
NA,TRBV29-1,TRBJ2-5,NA,CSVEQTKYQETQYF,TGCAGCGTTGAACAGACCAAGTACCAAGAGACCCAGTACTTC
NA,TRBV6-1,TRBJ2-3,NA,CASSGERWGDTDTQYF,TGTGCCAGCAGTGGCGAAAGGTGGGGGGACACAGATACGCAGTATTTT
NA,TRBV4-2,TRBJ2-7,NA,CASSSDGYEQYF,TGTGCCAGCAGTTCGGACGGCTACGAGCAGTACTTC
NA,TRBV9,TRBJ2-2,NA,CASSPGNPIAGELFF,TGTGCCAGCAGCCCCGGGAACCCTATCGCCGGGGAGCTGTTTTTT
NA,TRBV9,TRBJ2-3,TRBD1,CASSVRTGSNTDTQYF,TGTGCCAGCAGCGTAAGGACAGGATCGAACACAGATACGCAGTATTTT
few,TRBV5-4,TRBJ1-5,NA,CASSLQGGVRNQPQHF,TGTGCCAGCAGCTTGCAGGGAGGAGTCAGAAATCAGCCCCAGCATTTT
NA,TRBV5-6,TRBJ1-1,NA,CASSLGDTEAFF,TGTGCCAGCAGCTTAGGGGACACTGAAGCTTTCTTT
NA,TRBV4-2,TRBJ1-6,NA,CASSQNREILGNSPLHF,TGTGCCAGCAGCCAAAACAGGGAAATTTTGGGTAATTCACCCCTCCACTTT
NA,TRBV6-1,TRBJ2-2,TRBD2,CASSAGTSGTTGELFF,TGTGCCAGCAGTGCCGGGACTAGCGGAACCACCGGGGAGCTGTTTTTT
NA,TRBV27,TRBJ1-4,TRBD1,CASGTLGQGFEKLFF,TGTGCCAGCGGGACCCTGGGACAGGGGTTTGAAAAACTGTTTTTT
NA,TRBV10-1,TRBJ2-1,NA,CASSESGSPHNEQFF,TGCGCCAGCAGTGAGTCTGGCAGTCCACACAATGAGCAGTTCTTC
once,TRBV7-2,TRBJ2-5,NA,CASSLGGGAETQYF,TGTGCCAGCAGCTTAGGTGGGGGGGCCGAGACCCAGTACTTC
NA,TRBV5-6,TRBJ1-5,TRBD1,CASSETGAHQPQHF,TGTGCCAGCAGCGAAACAGGGGCGCATCAGCCCCAGCATTTT
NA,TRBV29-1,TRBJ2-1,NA,CSVSGTAKRDEQFF,TGCAGCGTGTCCGGGACTGCGAAGAGGGATGAGCAGTTCTTC
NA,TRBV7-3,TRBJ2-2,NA,CASSAPGGAGELFF,TGTGCCAGCAGCGCCCCCGGAGGGGCCGGGGAGCTGTTTTTT
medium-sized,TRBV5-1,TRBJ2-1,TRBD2,CASSFQGGGSYNEQFF,TGCGCCAGCAGCTTCCAAGGCGGGGGCTCCTACAATGAGCAGTTCTTC
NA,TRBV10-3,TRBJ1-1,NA,CAISVGGGQEAFF,TGTGCCATCAGCGTAGGAGGGGGGCAGGAAGCTTTCTTT
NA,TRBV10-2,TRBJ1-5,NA,CASSGVSSNQPQHF,TGCGCCAGCAGTGGAGTATCTAGCAATCAGCCCCAGCATTTT